The T cell receptor (beta chain) described here comes from a study of shared clonotypes between healthy human individuals. Across the whole study: Three CD4 naive, three CD4 memory, two CD8 naive and one CD8 memory plate were used per donor.

To note about this clone: Antigen: not known.

CDR1 is SGHRS and CDR2 is YFSETQ in the germline V gene. V was shortened by 2 bases and J by 7 bases, with 10 bases between the two germline ends. The CDR3 has 13 amino acids. DNA at around 200 ng, about 30,000 T cell genomes, went into sorted-subset replicate PCRs. The assay was immunoSEQ multiplex PCR, and TCRdb's table has in-frame clones only and misses some. This sample has 700,000 or so clones, with around 72% found just once. Study results and caveats: Sharing across several donors was seen in 4% to 6.5% of naive CD4 clonotypes. Clonotype sharing among donors was thought likely to change with sequencing depth.

Material: memory CD4+ T cells sorted from blood. Subset described: CD45RA-negative fraction. The gene calls are TRBV5-1 and TRBJ1-5, with a possible D match to TRBD1 (5 bases). This receptor was obtained from a woman aged 25 to 39 in good health. The CDR3 sequence is CASSFRVGQPQHF. The CDR3 nucleotides are TGCGCCAGCAGCTTCAGGGTCGGACAGCCCCAGCATTTT.